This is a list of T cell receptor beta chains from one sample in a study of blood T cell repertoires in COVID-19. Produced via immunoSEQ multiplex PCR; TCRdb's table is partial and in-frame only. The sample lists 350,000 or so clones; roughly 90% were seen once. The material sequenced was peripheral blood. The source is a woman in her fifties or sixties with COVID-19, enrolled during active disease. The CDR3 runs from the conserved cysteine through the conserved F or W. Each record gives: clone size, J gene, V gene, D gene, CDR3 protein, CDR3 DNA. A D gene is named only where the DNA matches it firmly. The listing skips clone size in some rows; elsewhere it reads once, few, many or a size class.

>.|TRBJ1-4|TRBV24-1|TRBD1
CATSATDRGQEKLFF
TGTGCCACCAGTGCCACTGACAGGGGGCAGGAAAAACTGTTTTTT
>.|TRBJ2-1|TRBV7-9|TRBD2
CASSLEERGTAYNEQFF
TGTGCCAGCAGCTTAGAGGAGCGGGGGACCGCCTACAATGAGCAGTTCTTC
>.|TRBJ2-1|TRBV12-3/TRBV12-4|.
CASTQLAKGPFF
TGTGCCAGCACCCAGTTAGCAAAGGGGCCGTTCTTC
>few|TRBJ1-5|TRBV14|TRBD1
CASSRDRVNQPQHF
TGTGCCAGCAGTCGAGACAGGGTGAATCAGCCCCAGCATTTT
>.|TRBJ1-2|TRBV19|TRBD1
CASSNGQGGYGYTF
TGTGCCAGTAGCAATGGACAGGGGGGCTATGGCTACACCTTC
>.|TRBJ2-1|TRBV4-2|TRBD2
CASSLTRGAGGSQNEQFF
TGTGCCAGCAGCCTCACCCGGGGAGCGGGGGGCTCTCAAAATGAGCAGTTCTTC
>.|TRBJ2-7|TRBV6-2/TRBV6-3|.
CASSYSAGSYEQYF
TGTGCCAGCAGTTACTCTGCAGGATCCTACGAGCAGTACTTC
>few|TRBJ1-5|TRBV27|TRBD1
CASSLRGTGPGWPQHF
TGTGCCAGCAGTTTACGCGGGACAGGGCCTGGGTGGCCCCAGCATTTT
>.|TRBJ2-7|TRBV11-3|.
CASSLEGAEQYF
TGTGCCAGCAGCTTAGAGGGCGCCGAGCAGTACTTC
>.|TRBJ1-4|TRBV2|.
CASSVTASEKLFF
TGTGCCAGCAGTGTTACAGCCAGTGAAAAACTGTTTTTT
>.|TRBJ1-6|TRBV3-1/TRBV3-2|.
CASSQEMRSRSPLHF
TGTGCCAGCAGCCAAGAAATGCGGTCTCGGTCACCCCTCCACTTT
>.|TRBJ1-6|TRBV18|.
CASSPDINSPLHF
TGTGCCAGCTCACCCGACATCAATTCACCCCTCCACTTT
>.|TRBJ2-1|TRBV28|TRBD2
CASSVLSGGPDNEQFF
TGTGCCAGCAGTGTTCTCAGCGGGGGGCCGGATAATGAGCAGTTCTTC
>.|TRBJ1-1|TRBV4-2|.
CASSPLRAGLNTEAFF
TGTGCCAGCAGCCCCCTTCGGGCGGGATTGAACACTGAAGCTTTCTTT
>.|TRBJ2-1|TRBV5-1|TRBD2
CASSMTGTSGGVNEQFF
TGCGCCAGCAGCATGACCGGGACTAGCGGGGGGGTTAATGAGCAGTTCTTC
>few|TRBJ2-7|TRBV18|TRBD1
CASSPTTGSSYEQYF
TGTGCCAGCTCACCAACGACAGGGAGCTCCTACGAGCAGTACTTC
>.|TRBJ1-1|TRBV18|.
CASSETQGLLKMNTEAFF
TGTGCCAGCTCAGAGACCCAGGGTTTATTGAAAATGAACACTGAAGCTTTCTTT
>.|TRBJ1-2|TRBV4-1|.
CASSQVSGYTF
TGCGCCAGCAGCCAAGTGAGTGGCTACACCTTC
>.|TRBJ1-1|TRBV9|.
CASSVAPGGYTEAFF
TGTGCCAGCAGCGTAGCACCCGGAGGATACACTGAAGCTTTCTTT
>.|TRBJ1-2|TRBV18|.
CASSPGTPYGYTF
TGTGCCAGCTCACCTGGGACACCGTATGGCTACACCTTC
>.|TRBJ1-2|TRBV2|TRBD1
CASSPRDRQFHF
TGTGCCAGCAGTCCCCGGGACAGGCAATTCCACTTC
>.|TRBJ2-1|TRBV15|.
CATSRDPYVGEQFF
TGTGCCACCAGCAGAGATCCCTATGTTGGTGAGCAGTTCTTC
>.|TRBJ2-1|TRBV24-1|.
CATSDLDSYNEQFF
TGTGCCACCAGTGATCTCGACAGCTACAATGAGCAGTTCTTC
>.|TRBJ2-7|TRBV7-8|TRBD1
CASSPSDRVYYEQYF
TGTGCCAGCAGCCCGAGCGACAGGGTCTACTACGAGCAGTACTTC
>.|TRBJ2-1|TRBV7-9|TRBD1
CASSSPTGFYNEQFF
TGTGCCAGCAGCTCACCGACAGGGTTCTACAATGAGCAGTTCTTC
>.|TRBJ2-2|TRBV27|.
CASSPGVTGELFF
TGTGCCAGCAGTCCAGGGGTTACCGGGGAGCTGTTTTTT
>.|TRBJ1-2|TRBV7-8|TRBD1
CASSLGGTGSLGYTF
TGTGCCAGCAGCTTAGGGGGGACAGGTTCCCTTGGCTACACCTTC
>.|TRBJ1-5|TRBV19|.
CASSLTGSNQPQHF
TGTGCCAGTAGTCTCACAGGTTCGAATCAGCCCCAGCATTTT
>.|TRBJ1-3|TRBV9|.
CASSELGGAGNTIYF
TGTGCCAGCAGCGAGCTCGGGGGAGCGGGAAACACCATATATTTT
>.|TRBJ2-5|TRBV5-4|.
CASSTGQIQETQYF
TGTGCCAGCAGCACGGGACAAATCCAAGAGACCCAGTACTTC
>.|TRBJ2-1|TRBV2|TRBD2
CASSRTSGGSSEQFF
TGTGCCAGCAGTCGGACTAGCGGGGGGTCCAGTGAGCAGTTCTTC
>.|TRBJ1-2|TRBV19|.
CASSLALLQDGYTF
TGTGCCAGTAGTTTAGCCTTGCTCCAGGATGGCTACACCTTC
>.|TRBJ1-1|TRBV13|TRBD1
CASSWRGQGDSGAFF
TGTGCCAGCAGCTGGAGAGGACAGGGGGACTCGGGAGCTTTCTTT
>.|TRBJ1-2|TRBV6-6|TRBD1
CASRWDRDHGGYTF
TGTGCCAGCAGGTGGGACAGGGACCATGGTGGCTACACCTTC
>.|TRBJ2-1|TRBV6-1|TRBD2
CASSVLGGGPYNEQFF
TGTGCCAGCAGTGTATTAGGCGGGGGACCCTACAATGAGCAGTTCTTC
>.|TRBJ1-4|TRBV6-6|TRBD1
CASRTGTNEKLFF
TGTGCCAGCAGGACAGGGACTAATGAAAAACTGTTTTTT
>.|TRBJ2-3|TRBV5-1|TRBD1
CASSPRQGGTDTQYF
TGCGCCAGCAGCCCAAGACAGGGCGGCACAGATACGCAGTATTTT
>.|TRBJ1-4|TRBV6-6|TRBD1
CASSSPGQGDGEKLFF
TGTGCCAGCAGTTCCCCGGGACAGGGTGATGGTGAAAAACTGTTTTTT
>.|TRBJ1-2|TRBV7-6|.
CASSLSQGPVYGYTF
TGTGCCAGCAGCTTATCTCAGGGGCCGGTGTATGGCTACACCTTC
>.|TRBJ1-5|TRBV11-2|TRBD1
CASSSTGGYQPQHF
TGTGCCAGCAGCTCGACAGGGGGATACCAGCCCCAGCATTTT
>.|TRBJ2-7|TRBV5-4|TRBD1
CASSPLAGGKAEQYF
TGTGCCAGCAGTCCTCTCGCAGGGGGCAAGGCCGAACAGTACTTC
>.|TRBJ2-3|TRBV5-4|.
CASSPGGRSTDTQYF
TGTGCCAGCAGCCCCGGGGGGCGGAGCACAGATACGCAGTATTTT
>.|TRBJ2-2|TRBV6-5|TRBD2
CASNSGGLGTGELFF
TGTGCCAGCAATTCGGGGGGGCTGGGCACCGGGGAGCTGTTTTTT
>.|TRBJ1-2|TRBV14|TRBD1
CASSQWDRGRSGYTF
TGTGCCAGCAGCCAGTGGGACAGGGGGCGGAGTGGCTACACCTTC
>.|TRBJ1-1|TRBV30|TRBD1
CAWSVRDRATEAFF
TGTGCCTGGAGTGTACGGGACAGGGCCACTGAAGCTTTCTTT
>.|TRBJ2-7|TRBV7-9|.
CASSPLYEQYF
TGTGCCAGCAGCCCACTCTACGAGCAGTACTTC
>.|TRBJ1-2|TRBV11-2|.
CASSLLAIHYGYTF
TGTGCCAGCAGCTTACTCGCGATTCACTATGGCTACACCTTC
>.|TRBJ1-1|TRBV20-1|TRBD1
CSASRTGLSEAFF
TGCAGTGCTAGTAGGACAGGGCTTTCTGAAGCTTTCTTT
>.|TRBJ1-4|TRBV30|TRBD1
CARRGGQGGEKLFF
TGTGCCCGAAGGGGGGGACAGGGCGGTGAAAAACTGTTTTTT
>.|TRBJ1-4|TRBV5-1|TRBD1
CASSLDAQGNEKLFF
TGCGCCAGCAGCTTGGATGCACAGGGGAATGAAAAACTGTTTTTT
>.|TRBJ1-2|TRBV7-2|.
CASSSRGGTNYGYTF
TGTGCCAGCAGCTCCCGCGGGGGAACTAACTATGGCTACACCTTC
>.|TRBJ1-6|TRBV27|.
CASSNLAGNSPLHF
TGTGCCAGCAGTAACTTGGCAGGGAATTCACCCCTCCACTTT
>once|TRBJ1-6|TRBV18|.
CASSPKEGTSPLHF
TGTGCCAGCTCACCAAAGGAGGGAACTTCACCCCTCCACTTT
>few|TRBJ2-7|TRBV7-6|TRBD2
CASSPLGVAGIYEQYF
TGTGCCAGCAGCCCCCTCGGTGTAGCGGGGATTTACGAGCAGTACTTC
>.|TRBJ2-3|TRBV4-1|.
CASSQAVPVSTDTQYF
TGCGCCAGCAGCCAAGCGGTTCCGGTGAGCACAGATACGCAGTATTTT
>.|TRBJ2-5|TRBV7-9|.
CASSLEGRGRGETQYF
TGTGCCAGCAGCTTAGAGGGCAGGGGAAGGGGAGAGACCCAGTACTTC
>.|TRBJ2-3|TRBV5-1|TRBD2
CASSGGGGTDTQYF
TGCGCCAGCAGCGGGGGAGGGGGCACAGATACGCAGTATTTT
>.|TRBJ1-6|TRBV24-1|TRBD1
CATSDSRQGGTSPLHF
TGTGCCACCAGTGATTCCAGACAGGGGGGAACTTCACCCCTCCACTTT
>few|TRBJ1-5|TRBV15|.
CATSRDLSINQPQHF
TGTGCCACCAGCAGAGATTTGAGTATAAATCAGCCCCAGCATTTT